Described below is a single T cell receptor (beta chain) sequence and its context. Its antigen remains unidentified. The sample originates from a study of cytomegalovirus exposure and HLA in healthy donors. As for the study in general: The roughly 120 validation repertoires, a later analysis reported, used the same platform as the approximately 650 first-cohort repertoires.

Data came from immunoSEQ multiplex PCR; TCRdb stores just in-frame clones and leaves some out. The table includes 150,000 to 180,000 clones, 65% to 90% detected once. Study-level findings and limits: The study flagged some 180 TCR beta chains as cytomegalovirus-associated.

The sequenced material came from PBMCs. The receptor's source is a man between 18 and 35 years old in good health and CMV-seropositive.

The DNA for the CDR3 is TGTGCCAGCAGCCCGGGACTAAACACTGAAGCTTTCTTT. This codes for CASSPGLNTEAFF. The chain uses TRBV5-4 and TRBJ1-1, with a tentative D call TRBD1 (5 bases). The CDR3 consists of 13 residues. Trimming removed 4 bases from V and 2 bases from J, with 9 bases in between. CDR1 and CDR2 (germline): SGHNT, YYREEE (reference sequence).